These 31 T cell receptor beta chains were sequenced from one sample in a study of cytomegalovirus exposure and HLA in healthy donors. PCR employed 60 Vbeta and 13 Jbeta primers. TCRdb's table, derived via immunoSEQ multiplex PCR, lists solely in-frame clones and lacks some. This table holds about 150,000 clones, approximately 70% found once. Sequencing used PBMCs. These receptors were taken from a woman between 18 and 29 years old in good health and CMV-seronegative.

This chain connects TRBV11-1 to TRBJ1-1; the match to TRBD1 covers 10 bases. The CDR3 is made up of 14 amino acids. Germline CDR1 SGHAT, CDR2 FQDESV (reference sequence). The ends lost 6 bases at V and 7 bases at J; junction bases unmatched: 8. DNA for the CDR3: TGTGCCAGCAGTTTAACCTGGACAGGGGGTGAAGCTTTCTTT. Amino acid sequence: CASSLTWTGGEAFF.

The J gene is TRBJ1-2, the V gene TRBV5-4; no clear D gene. Trimming cost V 6 bases and J 5 bases, with 14 bases left between them. CDR3 length: 13 amino acids. Per the germline V gene, CDR1 is SGHNT and CDR2 is YYREEE (reference sequence). The CDR3: CASNYGDGYGYTF. The CDR3, as DNA: TGTGCCAGCAACTACGGGGATGGTTATGGCTACACCTTC.

The V gene is TRBV28, the J gene TRBJ2-3; D is ambiguous. The CDR3 consists of 16 residues. CDR1 and CDR2 from the germline V gene are MDHEN and SYDVKM. The V end was cut by 5 bases, the J end by 0 bases, with 15 bases between. The CDR3 DNA sequence: TGTGCCAGCAGTCCTTCTGGGCCAACTAGCACAGATACGCAGTATTTT. Translating gives CASSPSGPTSTDTQYF.

The rearrangement uses TRBV7-8 and TRBJ1-5; maybe TRBD1 (5 bases). This CDR3 has 15 amino acids. Germline-derived CDR1 and CDR2 are SGHVS and FQNEAQ. V was trimmed by 1 base and J by 5 bases, leaving 12 bases between them. The CDR3 is CASSLESQGDQPQHF. CDR3 in DNA: TGTGCCAGCAGCTTAGAATCCCAAGGGGATCAGCCCCAGCATTTT.

This chain joins TRBV18 and TRBJ1-4; TRBD1 aligns across 8 bases. CDR1 and CDR2 from the germline V gene are KGHSH and LQKENI. CDR3 length: 15 residues. V shed 1 base and J 8 bases; nucleotides not matched to a gene: 6. CDR3 residues: CASSPRQGQEEKLFF. CDR3 DNA sequence: TGTGCCAGCTCACCACGACAGGGGCAGGAAGAAAAACTGTTTTTT.

This chain connects TRBV7-8 to TRBJ2-1, with D unclear. This CDR3 region has 15 residues. The germline V gene has CDR1 SGHVS and CDR2 FQNEAQ. V gave up 1 base and J gave up 8 bases, with 15 bases separating them. The CDR3 coding sequence is TGTGCCAGCAGCTTAGTACGGCAATACCGGGATGAGCAGTTCTTC. This translates into CASSLVRQYRDEQFF.

The rearrangement uses TRBV19 and TRBJ1-4; D is uncertain. Trimming removed 3 bases at V and 6 bases at J, with 8 bases between. CDR1 and CDR2 from the germline V gene are LNHDA and SQIVND (reference sequence). The CDR3 extends over 13 amino acids. CDR3 in amino acids: CASSIRFYEKLFF. The DNA for the CDR3 is TGTGCCAGTAGTATCAGGTTTTATGAAAAACTGTTTTTT.

The V gene is TRBV9, the J gene TRBJ1-4; TRBD1 agrees at 7 bases. With 4 bases clipped from V and 3 bases from J, the junction kept 21 bases outside the gene matches. This CDR3 region has 20 residues. Looked up from germline, CDR1 is SGDLS and CDR2 is YYNGEE. In nucleotides, the CDR3 is TGTGCCAGCAGCACCTACGGACAGGAACACGCCTATACCTCTAATGAAAAACTGTTTTTT. Its translation is CASSTYGQEHAYTSNEKLFF.

The rearrangement uses TRBV12-5 and TRBJ1-1; D is ambiguous. The V gene lost 0 bases and the J gene lost 4 bases, with 15 bases spanning the gap. This CDR3 spans 16 amino acids. Germline assignment: CDR1 LGHNT and CDR2 FRNRAP. The DNA for the CDR3 is TGTGCTAGTGGTTTGGTACTTGGCCCCGGGAGCACTGAAGCTTTCTTT. This translates into CASGLVLGPGSTEAFF.

This clone was found once. This chain connects TRBV9 to TRBJ2-3; 7 bases align to TRBD2. The V segment lost 3 bases and the J segment 4 bases; nucleotides outside the gene matches: 11. In germline, CDR1 is SGDLS, CDR2 YYNGEE. This CDR3 has 16 amino acids. The DNA of the CDR3 is TGTGCCAGCAGCGACCATGGCGGGAGAAGGGCAGATACGCAGTATTTT. It encodes CASSDHGGRRADTQYF.

V gene TRBV15 combines with J gene TRBJ1-2, with D maybe TRBD1 (5 bases). V lost 6 bases to trimming and J lost 2 bases, with 13 bases between them. CDR1 is LNHNV and CDR2 is YYDKDF in the germline V gene (reference sequence). This CDR3 has 14 amino acids. DNA of the CDR3: TGTGCCACCAGTCAAAGGACACTGAACTATGGCTACACCTTC. It is translated as CATSQRTLNYGYTF.

The J gene is TRBJ2-1, the V gene TRBV5-1, with 11 bases aligning to TRBD2. This CDR3 region has 15 residues. From germline, CDR1 is SGHRS and CDR2 YFSETQ. With 0 bases clipped from V and 8 bases from J, the junction kept 4 bases outside the gene matches. In DNA, the CDR3 is TGCGCCAGCAGCTTGGTGGCTAGCGGGAGGCATGAGCAGTTCTTC. It translates to CASSLVASGRHEQFF.

This clone was seen a few times. The chain recombines TRBV27 with TRBJ2-1, with a possible D match to TRBD2 (6 bases). This CDR3 contains 16 residues. V lost 2 bases to trimming and J lost 4 bases, with 15 bases between them. Germline values: CDR1 MNHEY, CDR2 SMNVEV (reference sequence). The chain's CDR3 is CASSLNSGGVYNEQFF. The CDR3, as DNA: TGTGCCAGCAGTTTAAACAGTGGAGGGGTATACAATGAGCAGTTCTTC.

This clone was seen more than once but under ten times. The chain links TRBV7-2 to TRBJ2-7, with D possibly TRBD1 on 6 matching bases. The CDR3 runs 15 residues. From germline, CDR1 is SGHTA and CDR2 FQGNSA. The V gene lost 5 bases and the J gene lost 3 bases, with 17 bases spanning the gap. The CDR3 DNA is TGTGCCAGCAGCCCGCCGGACAGCCTCAACTACGAGCAGTACTTC. Translation gives CASSPPDSLNYEQYF. The full variable domain, its missing parts supplied by reference TRBV7-2 and TRBJ2-7, is GAGVSQSPSNKVTEKGKDVELRCDPISGHTALYWYRQSLGQGLEFLIYFQGNSAPDKSGLPSDRFSAERTGGSVSTLTIQRTQQEDSAVYLCASSPPDSLNYEQYFGPGTRLTVT.

The chain has TRBV13 and TRBJ2-1; 7 bases match TRBD1. The CDR3 spans 16 residues. Germline CDR1 reads PRHDT; CDR2 reads FYEKMQ (reference sequence). Germline trimming cut 1 base from V and 4 bases from J; bases unmatched to any gene: 7. The CDR3 region is CASSLEGDSLYNEQFF. As DNA, the CDR3 is TGTGCCAGCAGCTTAGAGGGGGACAGCTTATACAATGAGCAGTTCTTC.

The chain employs TRBV7-3 and TRBJ1-6, with D perhaps TRBD1 (5 bases). Germline-derived CDR1 and CDR2 are SGHTA and FQGTGA. V lost 0 bases and J 13 bases, leaving 13 bases between the germline ends. The CDR3 is 14 residues long. The CDR3 DNA follows: TGTGCCAGCAGCTTAACCTCGGGGGAGGGGCCCCTCCACTTT. The encoded protein is CASSLTSGEGPLHF. The whole variable domain, remainder taken from reference TRBV7-3 and TRBJ1-6, is GAGVSQTPSNKVTEKGKYVELRCDPISGHTALYWYRQSLGQGPEFLIYFQGTGAADDSGLPNDRFFAVRPEGSVSTLKIQRTERGDSAVYLCASSLTSGEGPLHFGNGTRLTVT.

The V and J genes are TRBV7-2 and TRBJ2-1, with TRBD1 identical over 7 bases. The V gene's germline CDR1 is SGHTA and CDR2 FQGNSA. Germline trimming cut 8 bases from V and 4 bases from J; bases unmatched to any gene: 11. The CDR3 runs to 15 residues. The CDR3 region is CASRQGSGPYNEQFF. CDR3 bases: TGTGCCAGCCGACAGGGTTCGGGGCCTTACAATGAGCAGTTCTTC.

This chain connects TRBV19 to TRBJ1-5; maybe TRBD1 (6 bases). Trimming shortened V by 9 bases and J by 0 bases, and 15 bases separated the two germline ends. CDR3 length equals 15 residues. In germline, CDR1 is LNHDA, CDR2 SQIVND (reference sequence). The CDR3 loop reads CASSRGPNSNQPQHF. The CDR3 DNA sequence: TGTGCCAGCTCCAGGGGACCTAATAGCAATCAGCCCCAGCATTTT.

This chain links TRBV7-3 with TRBJ1-1; possibly TRBD1 for D (5 bases). Trimming shortened V by 5 bases and J by 4 bases, and 14 bases separated the two germline ends. Germline V CDR1 and CDR2: SGHTA, FQGTGA. The CDR3 contains 14 residues. CDR3 DNA sequence: TGTGCCAGCAGCCCGTATCGGGGGGGCACTGAAGCTTTCTTT. Protein sequence: CASSPYRGGTEAFF. The variable domain in full, with the rest retrieved from reference TRBV7-3 and TRBJ1-1, is GAGVSQTPSNKVTEKGKYVELRCDPISGHTALYWYRQSLGQGPEFLIYFQGTGAADDSGLPNDRFFAVRPEGSVSTLKIQRTERGDSAVYLCASSPYRGGTEAFFGQGTRLTVV.

The sample holds a few counts of this clone. The chain carries TRBV28 and TRBJ2-5; 11 positions agree with TRBD1. After removal of 4 bases from V and 5 bases from J, the junction contained 6 bases not matched to a gene. Germline V gene data show CDR1 as MDHEN and CDR2 as SYDVKM. The CDR3 contains 15 residues. The CDR3 coding sequence is TGTGCCAGCAGTTCCGGACAGGGGGCCTGGGAGACCCAGTACTTC. Translation: CASSSGQGAWETQYF.

This sequence joins TRBV4-3 and TRBJ1-6, with 8 bases fitting TRBD1. Germline CDR1 reads LGHNA; CDR2 reads YSLEER. The CDR3 contains 16 residues. The V gene end was trimmed by 1 base and the J gene end by 7 bases; junction bases not matched to a gene: 6. In DNA, the CDR3 is TGCGCCAGCAGCCAAGTAATCGACAGGGGAAATTCACCCCTCCACTTT. It encodes CASSQVIDRGNSPLHF.

The CDR3 nucleotides read TGTGCCAGCAGCCGGACATCTGAATACACTGAAGCTTTCTTT. Translated: CASSRTSEYTEAFF. This chain uses TRBV6-1 with TRBJ1-1; TRBD1 might be the D (5 bases). CDR1 and CDR2 (germline): MNHNS, SASEGT. Trimming removed 6 bases from V and 3 bases from J, with 14 bases in between. This CDR3 is built from 14 residues.

The chain couples TRBV10-2 to TRBJ2-3; 7 bases are a match to TRBD2. This CDR3 region has 17 residues. The germline gives CDR1 WSHSY, CDR2 SAAADI. Trimming cost V 2 bases and J 6 bases; bases outside gene matches: 14. DNA for the CDR3: TGCGCCAGCAGTGAGGCCGGGGAGGGCCCCCCGAGGGATACGCAGTATTTT. Protein sequence: CASSEAGEGPPRDTQYF.

The chain joins TRBV5-1 to TRBJ2-5; 12 bases line up with TRBD1. The length of the CDR3 is 16 residues. CDR1 and CDR2 from the germline V gene are SGHRS and YFSETQ. V shed 4 bases and J 2 bases; nucleotides not matched to a gene: 6. This CDR3 is CASSLGTGGGQETQYF. The DNA of the CDR3 is TGCGCCAGCAGCCTAGGGACAGGGGGCGGGCAAGAGACCCAGTACTTC.

This clone appeared a few times. The chain combines TRBV7-9 with TRBJ2-1; D gene uncertain. Trimming pared 5 bases from V and 6 bases from J, leaving 5 bases between. Germline values: CDR1 SEHNR, CDR2 FQNEAQ (reference sequence). CDR3 length: 11 residues. The CDR3 here is CASSPSNEQFF. The CDR3 region has the DNA TGTGCCAGCAGCCCCTCCAATGAGCAGTTCTTC.

This clone showed up just once. V is TRBV5-1 and J is TRBJ2-7, with 11 bases matching TRBD1. The CDR3 spans 14 residues. With V trimmed by 3 bases and J by 3 bases, 2 bases remained unmatched. Looked up from germline, CDR1 is SGHRS and CDR2 is YFSETQ. The CDR3 DNA sequence: TGCGCCAGCAGCTGGACAGGGGGCGTCTACGAGCAGTACTTC. This codes for CASSWTGGVYEQYF.

The chain employs TRBV30 and TRBJ2-2; tentative D call: TRBD1 (6 bases). CDR3 length: 15 residues. Germline CDR1 is GTSNPN and CDR2 is SVGIG (reference sequence). The V end lost 4 bases, the J end lost 1 base, and 13 bases lay between the germline ends. The CDR3 DNA sequence: TGTGCCTGGAAGGGGGACCGCAAGAACACCGGGGAGCTGTTTTTT. Protein product: CAWKGDRKNTGELFF. Supplemented by reference TRBV30 and TRBJ2-2, the full variable domain reads SQTIHQWPATLVQPVGSPLSLECTVEGTSNPNLYWYRQAAGRGLQLLFYSVGIGQISSEVPQNLSASRPQDRQFILSSKKLLLSDSGFYLCAWKGDRKNTGELFFGEGSRLTVL.

This clone was counted a single time. J is TRBJ2-2 and V is TRBV4-1, with D possibly matching TRBD2 (7 bases). This CDR3 is built from 17 residues. Per germline, CDR1 MGHRA and CDR2 YSYEKL. V was clipped by 1 base and J by 0 bases, with 12 bases between them. The CDR3 is CASSQGPGGSNTGELFF. The CDR3, as DNA: TGCGCCAGCAGCCAAGGTCCGGGGGGCTCGAACACCGGGGAGCTGTTTTTT.

The chain is built from TRBV19 and TRBJ2-1; 8 bases are shared with TRBD2. Trimming cost V 3 bases and J 6 bases; bases outside gene matches: 4. The CDR3 is 14 residues long. Germline assignment: CDR1 LNHDA and CDR2 SQIVND (reference sequence). Written as DNA, the CDR3 is TGTGCCAGTAGTATCAGCGGGGGTTTCAATGAGCAGTTCTTC. It is translated as CASSISGGFNEQFF.

This clone was observed many times. The same CDR3 also results from other DNA sequences found in this sample. The chain joins TRBV4-3 to TRBJ2-1; 8 nucleotides line up with TRBD2. The CDR3 totals 16 residues. Trimming cost V 0 bases and J 3 bases; bases outside gene matches: 4. Germline assignment: CDR1 LGHNA and CDR2 YSLEER. This CDR3 is CASSQDGTSGYNEQFF. For the CDR3, the DNA is TGCGCCAGCAGCCAAGACGGCACTAGCGGCTACAATGAGCAGTTCTTC.

The gene calls are TRBV10-1 and TRBJ2-1, with 11 positions matching TRBD2. Trimming at V came to 4 bases and at J to 0 bases, leaving 5 bases not matched to a gene. CDR1 is WNHNN and CDR2 is SYGVQD in the germline V gene (reference sequence). The CDR3 spans 17 residues. The CDR3 region is CASSGFTSGSSYNEQFF. The CDR3 DNA is TGCGCCAGCAGTGGCTTTACTAGCGGGAGCTCCTACAATGAGCAGTTCTTC.